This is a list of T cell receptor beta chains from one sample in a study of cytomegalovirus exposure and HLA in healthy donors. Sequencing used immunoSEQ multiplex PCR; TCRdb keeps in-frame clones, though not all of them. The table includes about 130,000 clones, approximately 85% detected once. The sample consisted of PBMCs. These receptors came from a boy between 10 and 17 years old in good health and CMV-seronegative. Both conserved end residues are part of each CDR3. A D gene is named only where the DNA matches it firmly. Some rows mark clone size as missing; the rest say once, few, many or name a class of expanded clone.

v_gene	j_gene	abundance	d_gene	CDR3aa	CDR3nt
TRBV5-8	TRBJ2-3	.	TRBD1	CASSRRDRVSDTQYF	TGTGCCAGCAGCCGCCGGGACAGGGTATCAGATACGCAGTATTTT
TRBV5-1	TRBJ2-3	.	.	CASTSLSGITDTQYF	TGCGCCAGCACCTCTCTTAGCGGAATCACAGATACGCAGTATTTT
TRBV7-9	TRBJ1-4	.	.	CASSLSQGTNEKLFF	TGTGCCAGCAGCCTGTCTCAGGGCACTAATGAAAAACTGTTTTTT
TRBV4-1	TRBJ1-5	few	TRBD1	CASSRTQGAQPQHF	TGCGCCAGCAGCCGCACTCAGGGGGCCCAGCCCCAGCATTTT
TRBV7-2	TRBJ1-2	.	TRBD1	CASSSGTGGYGYTF	TGTGCCAGCAGCTCCGGGACAGGGGGGTATGGCTACACCTTC
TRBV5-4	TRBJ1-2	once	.	CASSADTRIGGYTF	TGTGCCAGCAGCGCGGACACTCGTATAGGAGGCTACACCTTC
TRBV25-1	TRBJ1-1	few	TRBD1	CASSAQRGRTEAFF	TGTGCCAGCAGTGCTCAGAGGGGGCGGACTGAAGCTTTCTTT
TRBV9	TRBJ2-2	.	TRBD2	CASSGSSGTTGELFF	TGTGCCAGCAGCGGTTCTAGCGGGACGACCGGGGAGCTGTTTTTT
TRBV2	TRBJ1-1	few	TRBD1	CASSQGAYHTEAFF	TGTGCCAGCTCACAGGGGGCATACCACACTGAAGCTTTCTTT
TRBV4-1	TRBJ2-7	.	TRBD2	CASNRLAGGLYEQYF	TGCGCCAGCAACCGACTAGCGGGAGGGCTCTACGAGCAGTACTTC
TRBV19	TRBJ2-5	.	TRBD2	CASSRGLAGIQETQYF	TGTGCCAGTAGTAGGGGACTAGCGGGGATCCAAGAGACCCAGTACTTC
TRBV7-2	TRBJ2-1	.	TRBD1	CASSRDRAGEQFF	TGTGCCAGCAGCCGGGACAGGGCGGGAGAGCAGTTCTTC
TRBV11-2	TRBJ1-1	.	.	CASSFRGNTEAFF	TGTGCCAGCAGCTTTAGGGGAAACACTGAAGCTTTCTTT
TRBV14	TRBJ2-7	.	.	CASSPHRQATYEQYF	TGTGCCAGCAGCCCCCATCGACAGGCTACCTACGAGCAGTACTTC
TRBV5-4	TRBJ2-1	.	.	CASSLASGNEQFF	TGTGCCAGCAGCTTGGCCAGCGGAAATGAGCAGTTCTTC
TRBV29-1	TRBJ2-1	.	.	CSVDGDSSSYNEQFF	TGCAGCGTTGACGGGGACTCCAGCTCCTACAATGAGCAGTTCTTC
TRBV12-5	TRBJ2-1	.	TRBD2	CASGSGDEQFF	TGTGCTAGTGGGAGCGGGGATGAGCAGTTCTTC
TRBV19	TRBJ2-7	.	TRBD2	CASSRTSGYEQYF	TGTGCCAGTAGTAGGACTAGCGGCTACGAGCAGTACTTC
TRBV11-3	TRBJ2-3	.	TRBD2	CASSLGLAPESGTQYF	TGTGCCAGCAGCTTGGGACTAGCGCCAGAAAGTGGTACGCAGTATTTT
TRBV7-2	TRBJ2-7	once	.	CASSSTGTMGLEQYF	TGTGCCAGCAGCTCAACCGGGACAATGGGGCTCGAGCAGTACTTC
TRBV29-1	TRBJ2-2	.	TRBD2	CSVTSGSLSTGELFF	TGCAGCGTGACTAGCGGGAGTTTATCCACCGGGGAGCTGTTTTTT
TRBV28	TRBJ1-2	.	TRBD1	CASRDAGGVKYYGYTF	TGTGCCAGCAGAGACGCAGGGGGCGTAAAGTACTATGGCTACACCTTC
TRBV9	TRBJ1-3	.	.	CASSDTGTLSGNTIYF	TGTGCCAGCAGCGACACCGGGACACTCTCTGGAAACACCATATATTTT
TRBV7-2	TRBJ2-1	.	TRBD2	CASSSELAGGPLNEQFF	TGTGCCAGCAGCTCAGAACTAGCGGGGGGGCCCCTCAATGAGCAGTTCTTC
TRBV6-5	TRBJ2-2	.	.	CATGTRPGELFF	TGTGCCACAGGGACTCGTCCCGGGGAGCTGTTTTTT
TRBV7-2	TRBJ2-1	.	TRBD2	CASSPRLAGEYEQFF	TGTGCCAGCAGCCCTCGACTAGCGGGGGAGTATGAGCAGTTCTTC
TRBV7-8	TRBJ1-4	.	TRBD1	CASSPGQGGEKLFF	TGTGCCAGCAGCCCCGGACAGGGCGGAGAAAAACTGTTTTTT
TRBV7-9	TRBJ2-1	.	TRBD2	CASSLATGGPYNEQFF	TGTGCCAGCAGCTTAGCCACGGGAGGACCCTACAATGAGCAGTTCTTC
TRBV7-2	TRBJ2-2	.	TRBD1	CASSLAGTGVTGELFF	TGTGCCAGCAGCTTAGCCGGGACAGGGGTTACCGGGGAGCTGTTTTTT
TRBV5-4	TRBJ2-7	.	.	CASSLTRSRPYEQYF	TGTGCCAGCAGCCTGACTAGGTCCCGCCCCTACGAGCAGTACTTC
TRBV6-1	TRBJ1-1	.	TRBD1	CASSERRGTGSNTEAFF	TGTGCCAGCAGTGAACGCCGAGGGACAGGGTCGAACACTGAAGCTTTCTTT
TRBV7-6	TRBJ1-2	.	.	CASSLLVGNYGYTF	TGTGCCAGCAGCTTACTGGTCGGGAACTATGGCTACACCTTC
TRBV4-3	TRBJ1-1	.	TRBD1	CASSQEWGQGGLDTEAFF	TGCGCCAGCAGCCAAGAATGGGGACAGGGAGGTTTGGACACTGAAGCTTTCTTT